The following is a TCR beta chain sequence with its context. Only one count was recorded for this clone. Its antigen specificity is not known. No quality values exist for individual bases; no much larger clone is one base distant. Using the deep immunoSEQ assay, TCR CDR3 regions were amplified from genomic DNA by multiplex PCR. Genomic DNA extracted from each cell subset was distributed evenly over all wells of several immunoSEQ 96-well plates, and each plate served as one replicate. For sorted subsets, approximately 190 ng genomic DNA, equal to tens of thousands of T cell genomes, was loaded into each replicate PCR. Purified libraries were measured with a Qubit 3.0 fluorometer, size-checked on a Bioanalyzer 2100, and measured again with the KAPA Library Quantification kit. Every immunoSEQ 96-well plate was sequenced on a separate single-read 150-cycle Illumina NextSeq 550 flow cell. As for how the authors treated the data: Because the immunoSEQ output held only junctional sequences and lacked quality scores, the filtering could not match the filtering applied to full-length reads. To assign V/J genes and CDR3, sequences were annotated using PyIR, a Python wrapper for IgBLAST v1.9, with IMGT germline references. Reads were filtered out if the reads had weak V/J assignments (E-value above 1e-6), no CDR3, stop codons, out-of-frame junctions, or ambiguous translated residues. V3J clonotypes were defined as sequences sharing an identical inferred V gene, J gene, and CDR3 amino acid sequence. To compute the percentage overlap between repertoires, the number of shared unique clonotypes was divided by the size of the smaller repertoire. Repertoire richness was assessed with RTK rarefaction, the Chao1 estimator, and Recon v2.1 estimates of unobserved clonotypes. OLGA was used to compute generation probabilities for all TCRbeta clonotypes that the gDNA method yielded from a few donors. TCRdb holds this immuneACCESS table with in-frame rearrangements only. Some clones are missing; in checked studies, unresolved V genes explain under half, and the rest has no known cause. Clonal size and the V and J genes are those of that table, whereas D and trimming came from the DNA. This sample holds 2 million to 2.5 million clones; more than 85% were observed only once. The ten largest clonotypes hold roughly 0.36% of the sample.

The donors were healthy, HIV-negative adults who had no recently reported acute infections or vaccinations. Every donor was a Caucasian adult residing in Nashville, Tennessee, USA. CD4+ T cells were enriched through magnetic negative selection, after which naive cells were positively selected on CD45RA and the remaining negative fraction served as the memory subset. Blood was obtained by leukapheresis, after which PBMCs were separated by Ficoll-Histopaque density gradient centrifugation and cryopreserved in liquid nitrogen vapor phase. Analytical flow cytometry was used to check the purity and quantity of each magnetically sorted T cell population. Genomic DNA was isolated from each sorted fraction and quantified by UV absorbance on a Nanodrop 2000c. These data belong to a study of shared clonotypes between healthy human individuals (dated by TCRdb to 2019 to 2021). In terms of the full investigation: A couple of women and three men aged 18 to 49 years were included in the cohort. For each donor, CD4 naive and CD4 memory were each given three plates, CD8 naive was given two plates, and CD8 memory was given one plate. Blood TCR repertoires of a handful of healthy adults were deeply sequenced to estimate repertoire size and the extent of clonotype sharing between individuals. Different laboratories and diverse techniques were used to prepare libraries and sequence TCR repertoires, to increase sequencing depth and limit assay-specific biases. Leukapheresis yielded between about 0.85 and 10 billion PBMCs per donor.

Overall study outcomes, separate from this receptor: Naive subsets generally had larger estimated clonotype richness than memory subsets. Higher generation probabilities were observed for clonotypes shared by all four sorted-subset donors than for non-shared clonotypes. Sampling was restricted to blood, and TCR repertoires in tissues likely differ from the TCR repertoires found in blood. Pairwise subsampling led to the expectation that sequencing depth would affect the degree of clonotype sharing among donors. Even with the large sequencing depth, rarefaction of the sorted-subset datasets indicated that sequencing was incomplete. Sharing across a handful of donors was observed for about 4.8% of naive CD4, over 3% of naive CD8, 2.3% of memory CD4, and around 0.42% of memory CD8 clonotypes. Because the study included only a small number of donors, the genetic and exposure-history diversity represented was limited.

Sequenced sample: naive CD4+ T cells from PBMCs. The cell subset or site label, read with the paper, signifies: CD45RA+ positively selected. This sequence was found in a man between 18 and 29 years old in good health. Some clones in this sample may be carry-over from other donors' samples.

The CDR3 protein is CASRRLVGLSYEQYF. The bases read TGTGCCAGCAGGAGACTAGTTGGCCTTTCATACGAGCAGTACTTC. The sequence is built from TRBV28 and TRBJ2-7; TRBD2 might be the D gene, on 6 matching bases. CDR1 MDHEN and CDR2 SYDVKM are derived from the germline V gene. V and J lose 6 bases and 4 bases, and a span of 19 bases separates them. The CDR3 holds 15 amino acids from the cysteine to the phenylalanine. Just CDR3 DNA is preserved here, 45 bases in frame from base 1.